The 30 T cell receptor beta chains reported below all come from one sample, sequenced in a study of shared clonotypes between healthy human individuals. The protocol was immunoSEQ multiplex PCR, while the TCRdb copy is restricted to in-frame clones and leaves out a portion. Of roughly 2.1 million clones detected, roughly 91% appear once; the ten largest clones hold more than 1.5%. CD45RO-negative CD8 cells positively selected for CCR7 made up the naive population, which excluded terminally differentiated effector memory CD45RA+ cells. Source material: naive CD8+ T cells from PBMCs. The source is a man aged 18 to 30 in good health. Some clones in this sample may be carry-over from other donors' samples.

The chain joins TRBV5-1 to TRBJ2-7; TRBD1 or TRBD2 may be the D gene (5 bases each). The V gene's germline CDR1 is SGHRS and CDR2 YFSETQ. Trimming pared 1 base from V and 1 base from J, leaving 18 bases between. The CDR3 has 17 amino acids. The CDR3 region has the DNA TGCGCCAGCAGCTTGTCGCGAGGGGCTCGGATTTCCTACGAGCAGTACTTC. This sequence encodes CASSLSRGARISYEQYF.

The genes are TRBV11-2 and TRBJ2-1; D gene uncertain. The germline V gene has CDR1 SGHAT and CDR2 FQNNGV. The CDR3 runs to 15 residues. V dropped 1 base and J dropped 3 bases, with 10 bases sitting between them. The CDR3 DNA reads as TGTGCCAGCAGCTTAGCGGCCCATAACTACAATGAGCAGTTCTTC. This translates into CASSLAAHNYNEQFF.

The chain has TRBV9 and TRBJ2-7, with D hard to call. Looked up from germline, CDR1 is SGDLS and CDR2 is YYNGEE. This CDR3 contains 15 residues. With 0 bases removed from V and 4 bases from J, the gap between germline ends came to 14 bases. The CDR3 region is CASSVADGNTYEQYF. As DNA, the CDR3 is TGTGCCAGCAGCGTAGCGGACGGAAACACGTACGAGCAGTACTTC. Together with reference TRBV9 and TRBJ2-7, the CDR3 gives the full variable domain: DSGVTQTPKHLITATGQRVTLRCSPRSGDLSVYWYQQSLDQGLQFLIQYYNGEERAKGNILERFSAQQFPDLHSELNLSSLELGDSALYFCASSVADGNTYEQYFGPGTRLTVT.

The chain couples TRBV5-6 to TRBJ2-5; D may match TRBD1 or TRBD2 (5 bases each). The length of the CDR3 is 11 residues. Trimming took 3 bases from V and 13 from J, leaving 13 bases between them. Per germline, CDR1 SGHDT and CDR2 YYEEEE. The CDR3 sequence is CASSSPGPVYF. Written as DNA, the CDR3 is TGTGCCAGCAGCTCCCCGGGACCCGTGTACTTC.

This chain uses TRBV2 with TRBJ2-2; tentatively, D is TRBD2 (6 bases). Trimming took off 5 bases at V and 4 bases at J, with 14 bases between the two ends. Germline-derived CDR1 and CDR2 are SNHLY and FYNNEI. This CDR3 is built from 15 residues. CDR3: CASSTGSRVTGELFF. The CDR3 region has the DNA TGTGCCAGCAGTACCGGGAGTCGTGTCACCGGGGAGCTGTTTTTT.

This clone was counted a single time. Within the sample, other DNA sequences also encode this same CDR3. The V gene is TRBV28, the J gene TRBJ2-7, with 7 bases aligning to TRBD2. This CDR3 is built from 13 residues. V gave up 6 bases and J gave up 2 bases; unmatched junction bases: 4. Germline-derived CDR1 and CDR2 are MDHEN and SYDVKM. The CDR3 region is CASSPGRAYEQYF. In DNA, the CDR3 is TGTGCCAGCAGCCCGGGGAGGGCCTACGAGCAGTACTTC.

The chain has TRBV11-2 and TRBJ2-1; 8 positions agree with TRBD2. Germline V lookup: CDR1 SGHAT, CDR2 FQNNGV. Germline trimming cut 5 bases from V and 5 bases from J; bases unmatched to any gene: 11. This CDR3 has 16 amino acids. Here the CDR3 reads CASSHAAGGSNNEQFF. The CDR3 bases are TGTGCCAGCAGCCACGCGGCGGGAGGATCAAACAATGAGCAGTTCTTC.

This clone was recorded only once. The chain carries TRBV12-5 and TRBJ1-5; D is ambiguous. The V gene lost 6 bases and the J gene lost 3 bases, with 3 bases spanning the gap. Germline V CDR1 and CDR2: LGHNT, FRNRAP. This CDR3 has 11 residues. The CDR3 DNA follows: TGTGCTAGTGGAATCAATCAGCCCCAGCATTTT. This sequence encodes CASGINQPQHF.

V usage is TRBV10-3 and J usage is TRBJ2-2; perhaps TRBD1 as D (6 bases). Germline CDR1 and CDR2: ENHRY and SYGVKD. The V and J ends lost 4 bases and 7 bases respectively, with 10 bases between them. CDR3 size: 13 residues. The CDR3 DNA sequence: TGTGCCATCAGTGCTGGGGGCTACGGGGAGCTGTTTTTT. It is translated as CAISAGGYGELFF.

This clone was seen more than once but under ten times. This chain links TRBV29-1 with TRBJ1-1, with D maybe TRBD1 (5 bases). V was trimmed by 6 bases and J by 7 bases, leaving 9 bases between them. CDR1 is SQVTM and CDR2 is ANQGSEA in the germline V gene. CDR3 length equals 10 residues. CDR3 sequence: CSVGGSEAFF. The CDR3 nucleotides are TGCAGCGTGGGGGGGAGTGAAGCTTTCTTT.

The rearrangement joins TRBV5-1 to TRBJ2-7, with D perhaps matching TRBD2 (6 bases). The V end was cut by 4 bases, the J end by 3 bases, with 17 bases between. The CDR3 is 15 residues long. Germline V gene sequence: CDR1 SGHRS, CDR2 YFSETQ. The CDR3 protein is CASSPTGRFFYEQYF. The DNA for the CDR3 is TGCGCCAGCAGCCCCACTGGGAGGTTCTTCTACGAGCAGTACTTC.

Worth noting for this clone: The sample has other DNA sequences that encode this CDR3 too. V is TRBV27 and J is TRBJ2-7, with 8 bases fitting TRBD1. With V trimmed by 6 bases and J by 6 bases, 4 bases remained unmatched. In germline, CDR1 is MNHEY, CDR2 SMNVEV (reference sequence). CDR3 size: 12 residues. CDR3 nucleotide sequence: TGTGCCAGCAGGACAGGGGCAGCCGAGCAGTACTTC. Translating gives CASRTGAAEQYF.

As for this clone: One junction end disagrees with the germline gene, perhaps due to a read error. The rearrangement uses TRBV6-5 and TRBJ1-5, with D tentatively TRBD1 (5 bases). In germline, CDR1 is MNHEY, CDR2 SVGAGI. CDR3 length: 15 amino acids. The CDR3 here is CASSHSPGSGQPQHF. CDR3 in DNA: TGTGCCAGCAGTCACTCTCCAGGGTCGGGTCAGCCCCAGCATTTT.

Notes on this clone: Other DNA sequences in this specimen translate into the identical CDR3. The gene calls are TRBV27 and TRBJ1-2; D may be TRBD1 (5 bases). Germline assignment: CDR1 MNHEY and CDR2 SMNVEV (reference sequence). V lost 3 bases and J lost 2, with 7 bases in between. The CDR3 is 13 residues long. CDR3 sequence: CASSFGGNYGYTF. CDR3 in DNA: TGTGCCAGCAGTTTTGGGGGGAACTATGGCTACACCTTC.

This clone was seen once. The gene calls are TRBV19 and TRBJ1-1, with D tentatively TRBD1 (5 bases). This CDR3 spans 12 amino acids. CDR1 is LNHDA and CDR2 is SQIVND in the germline V gene (reference sequence). The V and J ends lost 3 bases and 11 bases respectively, with 13 bases between them. CDR3 loop: CASSMGLEGAFF. The CDR3 bases are TGTGCCAGTAGTATGGGACTGGAAGGGGCTTTCTTT.

The chain employs TRBV7-9 and TRBJ2-7; a weak D match, TRBD1 (5 bases). Trimming stripped 1 base from V and 0 bases from J, with 10 bases between. Germline lookup yields CDR1 SEHNR and CDR2 FQNEAQ (reference sequence). This CDR3 is built from 15 residues. CDR3 residues: CASSLGRALSYEQYF. Written as DNA, the CDR3 is TGTGCCAGCAGCTTAGGCAGGGCACTCTCCTACGAGCAGTACTTC.

The rearrangement links TRBV5-1 to TRBJ1-2; TRBD1 matches at 7 bases. The CDR3 has 13 amino acids. V dropped 2 bases and J dropped 6; count of bases not matched to a gene: 4. In germline, CDR1 is SGHRS, CDR2 YFSETQ. Written as DNA, the CDR3 is TGCGCCAGCAGCTTAGACAGGGCCCATGGCTACACCTTC. Encoded protein: CASSLDRAHGYTF.

This chain links TRBV10-1 with TRBJ1-1; the D gene is possibly TRBD1 (6 bases). Germline loops: CDR1 WNHNN, CDR2 SYGVQD (reference sequence). The CDR3 loop spans 15 amino acids. The V and J ends lost 2 bases and 0 bases respectively, with 10 bases between them. CDR3 nucleotides: TGCGCCAGCAGTGAGAACAGGGTCATGAACACTGAAGCTTTCTTT. Translation gives CASSENRVMNTEAFF.

The V call is TRBV2, the J call TRBJ1-2; D unresolved. The CDR3 length is 15 residues. CDR1 and CDR2 (germline): SNHLY, FYNNEI. Trimming cost V 2 bases and J 5 bases, with 15 bases left between them. CDR3 DNA sequence: TGTGCCAGCAGTGAAATTTTAGGGTTTCCTTATGGCTACACCTTC. It yields the protein CASSEILGFPYGYTF.

This CDR3 is CASSSSDSATYNYGYTF. The CDR3 DNA reads TGTGCCAGCAGCTCGTCTGACAGCGCCACTTATAACTATGGCTACACCTTC. The chain joins TRBV5-8 to TRBJ1-2; D perhaps matches TRBD1 (5 bases). Germline assignment: CDR1 SGHTS and CDR2 YDEGEE. The V gene lost 3 bases and the J gene lost 1 base, with 19 bases spanning the gap. The length of the CDR3 is 17 residues.

The chain couples TRBV28 to TRBJ2-2; D is ambiguous. In germline, CDR1 is MDHEN, CDR2 SYDVKM. The germline V and J ends were trimmed by 7 bases and 4 bases, with 13 bases remaining between them. The CDR3 length is 14 residues. For the CDR3, the DNA is TGTGCCAGCACAGACGGATGGATCACCGGGGAGCTGTTTTTT. It encodes CASTDGWITGELFF. The full variable domain, with the rest looked up from reference TRBV28 and TRBJ2-2, is DVKVTQSSRYLVKRTGEKVFLECVQDMDHENMFWYRQDPGLGLRLIYFSYDVKMKEKGDIPEGYSVSREKKERFSLILESASTNQTSMYLCASTDGWITGELFFGEGSRLTVL.

The J gene is TRBJ2-3, the V gene TRBV27; 7 bases fit TRBD2. The V gene end was trimmed by 5 bases and the J gene end by 1 base; junction bases not matched to a gene: 12. The CDR3 is 17 amino acids. Germline CDR1 and CDR2: MNHEY and SMNVEV (reference sequence). The CDR3: CASSPLLALGGTDTQYF. In DNA form, the CDR3 reads TGTGCCAGCAGTCCACTACTAGCGCTTGGGGGCACAGATACGCAGTATTTT.

The CDR3 sequence is CASSPLAGVGQYEQYF. The DNA for the CDR3 is TGTGCCAGCAGTCCCCTAGCGGGAGTGGGCCAATACGAGCAGTACTTC. J is TRBJ2-7 and V is TRBV27; 10 bases line up with TRBD2. Germline loops: CDR1 MNHEY, CDR2 SMNVEV (reference sequence). V was clipped by 5 bases and J by 4 bases; unmatched bases: 11. The CDR3 contains 16 residues.

CDR3 sequence: CASSQGAGEGSTQYF. The CDR3 DNA reads TGCGCCAGCAGCCAAGGAGCGGGAGAGGGAAGTACGCAGTATTTT. This chain connects TRBV4-1 to TRBJ2-3; 8 bases are a match to TRBD2. The CDR3 is 15 residues long. Trimming cost V 1 base and J 8 bases; bases outside gene matches: 8. The germline V gene encodes CDR1 MGHRA and CDR2 YSYEKL.

The chain combines TRBV9 with TRBJ2-5; TRBD1 agrees at 12 bases. Trimming removed 9 bases from V and 5 bases from J; junction bases left unmatched: 23. CDR1 and CDR2 from the germline V gene are SGDLS and YYNGEE. This CDR3 spans 19 amino acids. The CDR3 DNA is TGTGCCATCCCCTCTCGCCGCAGGGTTGGGACAGGGGGCGAGGAGACCCAGTACTTC. It specifies CAIPSRRRVGTGGEETQYF.

A note on this clone: Other DNA sequences in this specimen translate into the identical CDR3. V and J are TRBV4-1 and TRBJ2-7, with D tentatively TRBD1 or TRBD2 (5 bases each). Germline assignment: CDR1 MGHRA and CDR2 YSYEKL. Trimming took 0 bases from V and 2 from J, leaving 8 bases between them. CDR3 length: 14 amino acids. The CDR3 sequence: CASSQDPGPYEQYF. The DNA of the CDR3 is TGCGCCAGCAGCCAAGATCCGGGGCCCTACGAGCAGTACTTC.

Remarks on this clone: Additional DNA sequences in this sample encode the identical CDR3. The chain recombines TRBV5-1 with TRBJ2-7, with 10 bases aligning to TRBD2. Germline trimming cut 0 bases from V and 3 bases from J; bases unmatched to any gene: 3. Germline loops: CDR1 SGHRS, CDR2 YFSETQ. The CDR3 is 15 residues long. The CDR3: CASSLALAGYYEQYF. CDR3 nucleotide sequence: TGCGCCAGCAGCTTGGCACTAGCGGGGTACTACGAGCAGTACTTC.

The V call is TRBV27, the J call TRBJ1-5, with 9 bases fitting TRBD1. The germline V gene has CDR1 MNHEY and CDR2 SMNVEV (reference sequence). V was pared by 5 bases and J by 0 bases, with 2 bases of the junction left unmatched. This CDR3 comprises 15 residues. The CDR3 DNA reads TGTGCCAGCAGTAGACAGGGGGATAGCAATCAGCCCCAGCATTTT. This codes for CASSRQGDSNQPQHF.

The J gene is TRBJ2-5, the V gene TRBV11-2; no reliable D call. V was clipped by 4 bases and J by 0 bases, with 3 bases between them. From germline, CDR1 is SGHAT and CDR2 FQNNGV. The CDR3 is made up of 12 amino acids. In DNA form, the CDR3 reads TGTGCCAGCAGCTCGTACCAAGAGACCCAGTACTTC. It is translated as CASSSYQETQYF.

Comments on this clone: Other nucleotide sequences from this sample produce the same CDR3. The chain combines TRBV27 with TRBJ1-5, with 7 bases matching TRBD1. The germline V gene has CDR1 MNHEY and CDR2 SMNVEV (reference sequence). The length of the CDR3 is 12 residues. With 8 bases clipped from V and 2 bases from J, the junction kept 0 bases outside the gene matches. In DNA form, the CDR3 reads TGTGCCAGCGGACAGGGCAATCAGCCCCAGCATTTT. It encodes CASGQGNQPQHF.